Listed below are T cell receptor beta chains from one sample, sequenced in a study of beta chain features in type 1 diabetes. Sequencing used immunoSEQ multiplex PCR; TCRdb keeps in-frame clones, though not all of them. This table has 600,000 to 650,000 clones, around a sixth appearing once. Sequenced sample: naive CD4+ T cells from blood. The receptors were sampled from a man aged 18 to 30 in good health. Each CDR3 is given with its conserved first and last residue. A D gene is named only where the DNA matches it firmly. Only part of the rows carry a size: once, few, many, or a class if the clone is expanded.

TGCGCCAGCAGCCAAGATCGGGACACCCTCGTAGCCTTC,CASSQDRDTLVAF,NA,TRBJ1-2,TRBV4-1,few
TGTGCCAGCAGCTCACGACAGGGAAACAATGAGCAGTTCTTC,CASSSRQGNNEQFF,TRBD1,TRBJ2-1,TRBV7-2,NA
TGTGCCAGCAGTGCCGCAGGGGTCGGTCAGCCCCAGCATTTT,CASSAAGVGQPQHF,NA,TRBJ1-5,TRBV28,few
TGTGCCAGCAGCGAATCCGGGACCAGCTATGGCTACACCTTC,CASSESGTSYGYTF,NA,TRBJ1-2,TRBV9,NA
TGTGCCAGCAGCTTGGTAGGGCACCGGTGGACCCAGTACTTC,CASSLVGHRWTQYF,NA,TRBJ2-5,TRBV5-4,few
TGTGCCAGCAGCGCCCGGACTAGCGGGGCCTCCAATGAGCAGTTCTTC,CASSARTSGASNEQFF,TRBD2,TRBJ2-1,TRBV7-2,few
TGCAGCGTTGAAGGTACCCGGCCAGAGACCCAGTACTTC,CSVEGTRPETQYF,NA,TRBJ2-5,TRBV29-1,NA
TGCGCCAGCAGGCCATATGAAACTAATGAAAAACTGTTTTTT,CASRPYETNEKLFF,NA,TRBJ1-4,TRBV4-1,NA
TGCGCCAGCAGCTCGGAAAACATTGGCTACACCTTC,CASSSENIGYTF,NA,TRBJ1-2,TRBV5-1,NA
TGTGCCAGCAGCGTCGGGACAGGGGACGATACGCAGTATTTT,CASSVGTGDDTQYF,TRBD1,TRBJ2-3,TRBV11-2,NA
TGTGCCAGCAGTGAATCACTAGCGGGAGGCATCTTC,CASSESLAGGIF,TRBD2,TRBJ2-1,TRBV2,NA
TGTGCCATCAGTGAGTCGGACAGGAGAAGCGCCGAGCAGTACTTC,CAISESDRRSAEQYF,TRBD1,TRBJ2-7,TRBV10-3,few
TGTGCCACCAGCAGAGATCCACGGGACAGGGGTCTCTACGAGCAGTACTTC,CATSRDPRDRGLYEQYF,TRBD1,TRBJ2-7,TRBV15,NA
TGTGCCAGCAGCCAAAATAGGGGCCAAAATCAGCCCCAGCATTTT,CASSQNRGQNQPQHF,NA,TRBJ1-5,TRBV14,few
TGTGCCAGCTCACCAGGGGTGCGTTTAGAGCAGTACTTC,CASSPGVRLEQYF,NA,TRBJ2-7,TRBV18,few
TGTGCCAGCAGCCCCGAAGGGAAGAGCTCCTACGAGCAGTACTTC,CASSPEGKSSYEQYF,NA,TRBJ2-7,TRBV28,NA
TGCGCCAGTGATGGGGCTAGGGCCTTCACAGATACGCAGTATTTT,CASDGARAFTDTQYF,NA,TRBJ2-3,TRBV23-1,NA
TGTGCCAGCAGGAATAGGGCCCCCTGGGGAGCCAAAAACATTCAGTACTTC,CASRNRAPWGAKNIQYF,NA,TRBJ2-4,TRBV28,few
TGTGCCAGCAGCGTAGCGGGGACCACCGGGGAGCTGTTTTTT,CASSVAGTTGELFF,NA,TRBJ2-2,TRBV9,NA
TGTGCCACACGACAGGGGGCTAGCAATCAGCCCCAGCATTTT,CATRQGASNQPQHF,TRBD1,TRBJ1-5,TRBV6-5,few
TGTGCCAGCAGCTTAGGCATTACGCAGGGGGCTTCGGGAGTTTCACCCCTCCACTTT,CASSLGITQGASGVSPLHF,TRBD1,TRBJ1-6,TRBV7-2,NA
TGTGCCAGCAGCTGGTTAGCGGGGGGGCGGGAGACCCAGTACTTC,CASSWLAGGRETQYF,TRBD2,TRBJ2-5,TRBV7-2,few
TGTGCCAGCAGTAGGGACAGGGGGCGCGTAGATACGCAGTATTTT,CASSRDRGRVDTQYF,TRBD1,TRBJ2-3,TRBV2,few
TGTGCCAGCAGCGTAGAAGAGCGGGGGGTCACCGGGGAGCTGTTTTTT,CASSVEERGVTGELFF,TRBD2,TRBJ2-2,TRBV9,NA
TGTGCCAGCAGCCCAGTAGGGGGAGACCCCTACGAGCAGTACTTC,CASSPVGGDPYEQYF,NA,TRBJ2-7,TRBV11-1,few
TGTGCCAGCAGCTTATTTCTCAGACAGGGTGGGGGATACAATGAGCAGTTCTTC,CASSLFLRQGGGYNEQFF,TRBD1,TRBJ2-1,TRBV7-6,few
TGCGCCAGCCGAAAGGCCGGACAGGGCTCCTACGAGCAGTACTTC,CASRKAGQGSYEQYF,TRBD1,TRBJ2-7,TRBV4-1,NA
TGTGCCAGCAACTCCCCGGGACAGGGCAATCAGCCCCAGCATTTT,CASNSPGQGNQPQHF,TRBD1,TRBJ1-5,TRBV28,NA
TGTGCCATCAGTGAGTTGTACGGTCTTACGAAGCCCCAGCATTTT,CAISELYGLTKPQHF,NA,TRBJ1-5,TRBV10-3,few
TGTGCCAGCTCCACGACACGGAGTGACTATGGCTACACCTTC,CASSTTRSDYGYTF,NA,TRBJ1-2,TRBV18,NA
TGTGCCAGCAGAGGTCGAACCTCTGGGGCCAACGTCCTGACTTTC,CASRGRTSGANVLTF,NA,TRBJ2-6,TRBV25-1,many
TGCGCCAGCAGTCGGGGGACTGCGGGGGCCAACGTCCTGACTTTC,CASSRGTAGANVLTF,NA,TRBJ2-6,TRBV4-1,few
TGTGCCAGTAGTACCCCCATGTCGGGTGAGACCCAGTACTTC,CASSTPMSGETQYF,NA,TRBJ2-5,TRBV19,few
TGTGCCAGCTCAGGAAACCAACAGGTGCTCTATGGCTACACCTTC,CASSGNQQVLYGYTF,NA,TRBJ1-2,TRBV18,NA
TGTGCCAGCAGCCCCCCCCCGCGGGGGCACACTGGGGCCAACGTCCTGACTTTC,CASSPPPRGHTGANVLTF,NA,TRBJ2-6,TRBV7-2,few
TGTGCCAGCAGTGAACCCTCAGGGTTCTACGAGCAGTACTTC,CASSEPSGFYEQYF,NA,TRBJ2-7,TRBV2,NA
TGTGCCATCAGTGCATCCGGACCAGTGGGTCAGCCCCAGCATTTT,CAISASGPVGQPQHF,NA,TRBJ1-5,TRBV10-3,NA
TGTGCCAGCAGCGTAGGGGGACAGATCTCTGGAAACACCATATATTTT,CASSVGGQISGNTIYF,TRBD1,TRBJ1-3,TRBV9,NA
TGTGCCAGCAGCCCCGCCCGGGTCACGAATGAAAAACTGTTTTTT,CASSPARVTNEKLFF,NA,TRBJ1-4,TRBV7-2,NA
TGTGCCAGCAGCCTACACAGGGTTGGAGAAAAACTGTTTTTT,CASSLHRVGEKLFF,NA,TRBJ1-4,TRBV5-4,few
TGTGCCAGCAGTTGGGGACAGGGGGCCGCCGAGCAGTACTTC,CASSWGQGAAEQYF,TRBD1,TRBJ2-7,TRBV6-5,few